The entry below describes one T cell receptor beta chain. Its antigen is as yet unknown. The data derive from a study of a mutant IDH1 vaccine in newly diagnosed glioma. Study in general: Either 4-6 weeks after radiotherapy alone or alongside temozolomide, vaccination was begun. Most patients had radiochemotherapy with temozolomide before enrollment; others had one alone. General study points: There seemed to be no relation between pseudoprogression and changes in top peripheral T cell clonotypes.

Specified time point: week 47, end of study. All doses held 300 ug of mutant IDH1 20-mer peptide, with topical imiquimod. The donors' diagnosis was new WHO grade 3 or 4 astrocytoma that was IDH1-mutant and ATRX-lost. Germline V gives CDR1 SGHRS, CDR2 YFSETQ. The V gene lost 0 bases and the J gene lost 6 bases, with 13 bases spanning the gap. This CDR3 region has 14 residues. Some clones are missing from TCRdb's copy, which holds only in-frame ones; the method was immunoSEQ multiplex PCR. The data contain about 90,000 clones, 89% of them seen just once; the ten biggest clones take up 0.77%. Sequences were derived from PBMCs, sampled from a glioma patient whose treatment included an IDH1 peptide vaccine. The chain is built from TRBV5-1 and TRBJ2-7, with D hard to call. The receptor's source is a woman aged 45-60 years with glioma. CDR3 sequence: CASSLGPGEREQYF. The CDR3 nucleotides read TGCGCCAGCAGCTTGGGCCCCGGCGAGCGCGAGCAGTACTTC.